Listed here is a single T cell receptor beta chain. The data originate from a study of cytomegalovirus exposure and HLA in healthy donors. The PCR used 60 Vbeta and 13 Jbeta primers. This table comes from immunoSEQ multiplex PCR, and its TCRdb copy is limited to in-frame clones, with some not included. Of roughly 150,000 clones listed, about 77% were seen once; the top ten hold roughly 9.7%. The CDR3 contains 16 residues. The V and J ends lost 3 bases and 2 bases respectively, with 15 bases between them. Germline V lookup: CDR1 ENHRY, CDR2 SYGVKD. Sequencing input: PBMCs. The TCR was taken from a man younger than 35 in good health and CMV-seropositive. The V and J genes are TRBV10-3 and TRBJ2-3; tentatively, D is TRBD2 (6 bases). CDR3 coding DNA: TGTGCCATCAGTGATCTTCGACTAGGTCCCACAGATACGCAGTATTTT. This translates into CAISDLRLGPTDTQYF.